This T cell receptor beta chain was sequenced for a study of OX40 agonist ivuxolimab in advanced cancers. About the investigation overall: Ivuxolimab was a fully human IgG2 agonistic monoclonal antibody targeting the costimulatory receptor OX40 (CD134). Patients were allowed to have had prior anti-PD-1, anti-PD-L1 or anti-CTLA-4 therapy, and 40% to 45% of the dose-escalation patients had been treated with checkpoint inhibitors. The point of sequencing TCRbeta in the periphery was to test whether ivuxolimab changed TCR sequence diversity and drove clonal T-cell expansion. Of the roughly 52 patients in dose escalation, about 19 had hepatocellular carcinoma, roughly 15 had melanoma, 9 had renal cell carcinoma and 9 had head and neck cancer. In the dose-escalation cohort, approximately 82% of patients were male, and the mean age was roughly 60 years, with a range of roughly 23 to 85. Partial responses occurred in three dose-escalation patients: two with cutaneous melanoma and one with hepatocellular carcinoma. The paper reports the monotherapy dose-escalation portion (N = 52 patients) of the phase I ivuxolimab trial. Intravenous ivuxolimab was administered to patients every 2 weeks at six dose levels: 0.01, 0.1, 0.3, 1.5, 3 and 10 mg/kg. What the authors observed across the whole study: In partial responders in the 0.1-3.0 mg/kg groups, normalized peripheral clonal expansion was found to be among the lowest, especially among CD8+ T cells. Low levels of normalized T-cell clonal expansion were also seen in some patients who did not respond. After ivuxolimab, expanded clones were on average more numerous among CD8+ T cells than among CD4+ T cells. Clonal expansion of both CD4+ and CD8+ blood T cells was observed from baseline to week 6 at doses 0.1 to 3.0 mg/kg. Which antigens the clonally expanded peripheral T cells were specific for was not determined.

The CDR3 has 13 amino acids, counting the end cysteine and phenylalanine. The read is trimmed to its CDR3 DNA, 39 bases read in frame from base 1. The CDR1 and CDR2 encoded by the germline V gene are MNHNS and SASEGT. Between the V and J ends, shortened by 7 bases and 5 bases respectively, the junction contains 9 bases. Comment on this clone: What antigen it recognizes has not been identified. No qualities accompany the bases; no much larger clone lies one base away.

The trial excluded patients who had a history of autoimmune disease or who were on systemic immunosuppression. In every dose cohort, peripheral blood was drawn for TCR sequencing at baseline, cycle 4 day 1, and cycle 7 day 1. The samples were drawn from a first-in-human, open-label, multicenter phase I dose-escalation trial of ivuxolimab. Adults with locally advanced or metastatic melanoma, renal cell carcinoma, hepatocellular carcinoma or head and neck squamous cell carcinoma were enrolled in the trial. Before TCR sequencing, CD4+ T cells and CD8+ T cells were sorted from peripheral blood as separate populations. For sequencing of the TCRbeta CDR3 region, genomic DNA was extracted from the sorted cells. The immunoSEQ Assay was used to sequence the TCRbeta CDR3 regions. As stored in TCRdb, this immuneACCESS dataset retains in-frame rearrangements with V and J assigned. A fraction of the clones does not appear; measured against another copy, unresolved V genes explain less than half of the discrepancy, and the remainder lacks a known reason. Here the sample has approximately 94,000 clones; more than 85% occur a single time. Together, the top ten hold around 3.5% of the sample.

This chain joins TRBV6-1 to TRBJ2-6; the D gene assignment is perhaps TRBD1 or TRBD2, with each matching 6 bases. The sample in question was CD4+ or CD8+ T cells sorted from blood, obtained in a trial of the OX40 agonist ivuxolimab. This sequence was found in an adult with an advanced solid tumor such as melanoma, head and neck, liver or kidney cancer. DNA sequence: TGTGCCAGCACGCGGGACAGGGCCAACGTCCTGACTTTC. This translates into CASTRDRANVLTF.